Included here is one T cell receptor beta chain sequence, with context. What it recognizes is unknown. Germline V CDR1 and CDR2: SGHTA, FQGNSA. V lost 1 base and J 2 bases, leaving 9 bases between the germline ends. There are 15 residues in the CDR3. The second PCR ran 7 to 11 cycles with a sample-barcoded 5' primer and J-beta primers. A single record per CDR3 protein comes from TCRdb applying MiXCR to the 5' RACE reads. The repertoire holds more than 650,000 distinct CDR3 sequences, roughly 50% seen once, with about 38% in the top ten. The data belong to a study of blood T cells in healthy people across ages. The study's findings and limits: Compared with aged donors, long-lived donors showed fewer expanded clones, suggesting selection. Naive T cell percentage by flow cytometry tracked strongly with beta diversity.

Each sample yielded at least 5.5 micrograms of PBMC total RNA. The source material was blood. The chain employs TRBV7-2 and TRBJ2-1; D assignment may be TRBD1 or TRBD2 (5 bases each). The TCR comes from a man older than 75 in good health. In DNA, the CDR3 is TGTGCCAGCAGCTTAGGAGGGACCCCCTACAATGAGCAGTTCTTC. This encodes CASSLGGTPYNEQFF.